This T cell receptor (beta chain) was sequenced during a study of PD-1 blockade in classical Hodgkin lymphoma (dated by TCRdb to the early 2020s). The study in broad terms: To define a peripheral blood immune signature of response to PD-1 blockade in classical Hodgkin lymphoma, the study combined TCR beta sequencing with CyTOF. General findings and caveats noted by the study authors: Baseline TCR diversity was reported to be lower in newly diagnosed patients than in healthy donors, and even lower in relapsed/refractory patients. The study was limited to a single clinical trial cohort, and causes of repertoire differences, possibly disease activity or prior therapy, remained undefined.

Genomic DNA was extracted with the Qiagen DNeasy kit from unsorted PBMCs and from negatively selected CD4+ and CD8+ fractions. TCR beta CDR3 regions were amplified by immunoSEQ multiplex PCR using primers annealing to V and J segments. A synthetic immune receptor repertoire was used to minimize amplification bias, and any residual bias was removed computationally once sequencing was done. The authors' pipeline ran thus. Repertoire diversity was quantified as the Shannon entropy index using custom Python scripts. Unsorted, CD4+ and CD8+ repertoires were analyzed separately, except for combined analyses in which CD4+ and CD8+ sequences were merged in silico. TCRdb provides this immuneACCESS table in a form limited to in-frame rearrangements. Some clones are lacking; in checked studies, under half of them reflect an unresolved V gene, and why the rest are absent is not known. V and J calls and clone size follow that table, whereas D and trimming were derived from the DNA. The sample profile shows tens of thousands of clones; over 90% of them were found once. About 2.8% of the sample is taken by the ten largest.

In the paper's terms, the time point label means: newly diagnosed, previously untreated cHL patient sample. As a comparison group for the relapsed/refractory trial patients, PBMCs from patients with newly diagnosed, previously untreated classical Hodgkin lymphoma were sequenced. After peripheral blood was drawn into 8 mL Vacutainer Cell Preparation Tubes, PBMCs were isolated by centrifugation and then cryopreserved. V loses 0 bases, J loses 4 bases, and the germline ends lie 4 bases apart. From its cysteine to its phenylalanine, the CDR3 spans 13 amino acids. The only DNA kept is the CDR3, 39 bases in frame from the first base. CDR1 is given as SGHVS and CDR2 as FQNEAQ, both from the germline V gene. Worth noting for this clone: Its antigen remains undetermined. Base-call qualities are not available, and no considerably larger clone is one nucleotide away.

The rearrangement combines TRBV7-8 with TRBJ1-5, with the D gene not confidently named. This sequence originates from a human donor with classical Hodgkin lymphoma. The sequencing sample was made of peripheral blood mononuclear cells (PBMCs). The DNA sequence follows: TGTGCCAGCAGCTTAGCCAAGAATCAGCCCCAGCATTTT. Translated, this is CASSLAKNQPQHF.